This T cell receptor beta chain was observed in a study of blood T cell repertoires in COVID-19. Some clones are missing from TCRdb's copy, which holds only in-frame ones; the method was immunoSEQ multiplex PCR. Here the sample spans approximately 300,000 clones, over 75% being singletons. With 4 bases removed from V and 3 bases from J, the gap between germline ends came to 9 bases. The CDR3 has 13 residues. Germline V gene lookup returns CDR1 LNHDA and CDR2 SQIVND (reference sequence). Participants spanned ages roughly 18 to 90 years and resided in fewer than 30 US areas. Sample: PBMCs or T cells enriched from blood (not recorded which). This sequence originates from a woman aged 30 to 39 who had recovered from COVID-19. The chain has TRBV19 and TRBJ1-1; D uncertain. The CDR3 sequence: CASSNSPYTEAFF. The CDR3 coding sequence is TGTGCCAGTAGTAACAGTCCATACACTGAAGCTTTCTTT.